The present T cell receptor beta chain was sequenced within a study of CD8+CD57+ T cells in acquired aplastic anemia. Across the study: Mean yield of DNA from sorted CD4+ and CD8+ cells was about 3.2 ug.

The trim removed 0 bases at V and 2 bases at J, leaving 5 bases unmatched. Germline assignment: CDR1 SGDLS and CDR2 YYNGEE. This CDR3 has 16 amino acids. The authors sequenced patients whose flow cytometry had shown CD8+CD57+ cell expansion. Patients were therapy-naive when their blood was sampled. Genomic DNA was employed as the template in profiling TCR beta VDJ and CDR3. MiXCR was run by TCRdb on the reads, yielding one entry per CDR3 protein. Of approximately 470,000 distinct CDR3 sequences listed, over 25% are singletons. This clonotype was observed many times. What it binds is unknown. Study-wide points: In CD8+ cells, Simpson's diversity showed no significant difference between patients and controls. There were 25 to 35 CD8+ CDR3 sequences that occurred in both patients and controls.

The TCR sequence derives from a human donor with aplastic anemia. The chain links TRBV9 to TRBJ1-2; 9 nucleotides agree with TRBD1. The sequencing sample was made of sorted CD4+, CD8+, or CD8+CD57+ T cells (not recorded which) from PBMCs. The CDR3, as DNA: TGTGCCAGCAGCGTAGACATCGGGACAGGGAACTATGGCTACACCTTC. This encodes CASSVDIGTGNYGYTF.